This T cell receptor (beta chain) derives from a study of cytomegalovirus exposure and HLA in healthy donors. Overall study results and limits: For cytomegalovirus status, the classifier reportedly gave diagnoses with high specificity and sensitivity.

Concerning this clone itself: No antigen is known for it.

Between the trimmed V and J ends, which lost 5 bases and 4 bases, there was a span of 11 bases. Germline V gene data show CDR1 as SGHVS and CDR2 as FQNEAQ. CDR3 length: 14 residues. PCR was performed using 60 Vbeta and 13 Jbeta primers. Produced via immunoSEQ multiplex PCR; TCRdb's table is partial and in-frame only. The sample contains roughly 100,000 clones, just over 75% of which appear only once. The rearrangement joins TRBV7-8 to TRBJ1-4, with D perhaps TRBD1 (5 bases). The clonotype comes from a man between 40 and 49 years old in good health and CMV-seropositive. Sequencing was carried out using PBMCs. The CDR3 DNA is TGTGCCAGCAGCCCGGAGGGGTTTAATGAAAAACTGTTTTTT. Protein sequence: CASSPEGFNEKLFF.